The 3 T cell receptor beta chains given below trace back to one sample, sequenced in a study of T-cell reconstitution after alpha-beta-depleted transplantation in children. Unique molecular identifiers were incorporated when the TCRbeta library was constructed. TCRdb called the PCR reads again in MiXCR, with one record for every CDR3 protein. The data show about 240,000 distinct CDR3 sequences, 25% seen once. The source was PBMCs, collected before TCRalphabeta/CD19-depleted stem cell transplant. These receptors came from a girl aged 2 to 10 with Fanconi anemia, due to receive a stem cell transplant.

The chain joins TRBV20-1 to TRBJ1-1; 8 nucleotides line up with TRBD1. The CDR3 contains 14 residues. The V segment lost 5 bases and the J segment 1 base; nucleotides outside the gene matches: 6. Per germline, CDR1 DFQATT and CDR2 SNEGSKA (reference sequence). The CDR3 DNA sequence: TGCAGTGCTGCCCGGGACAGGTGGAACACTGAAGCTTTCTTT. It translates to CSAARDRWNTEAFF.

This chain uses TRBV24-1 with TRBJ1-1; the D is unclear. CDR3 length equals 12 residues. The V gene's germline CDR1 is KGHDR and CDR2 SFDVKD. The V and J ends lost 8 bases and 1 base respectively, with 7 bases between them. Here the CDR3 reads CATKRRNTEAFF. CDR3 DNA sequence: TGTGCCACCAAACGACGGAACACTGAAGCTTTCTTT.

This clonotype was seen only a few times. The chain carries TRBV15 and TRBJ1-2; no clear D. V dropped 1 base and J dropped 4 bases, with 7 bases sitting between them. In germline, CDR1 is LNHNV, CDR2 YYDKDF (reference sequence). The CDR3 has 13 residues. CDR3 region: CATSRGGSYGYTF. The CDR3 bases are TGTGCCACCAGCAGAGGGGGATCCTATGGCTACACCTTC.